Listed below are T cell receptor beta chains from one sample, sequenced in a study of T cell responses to AZD1222 COVID-19 vaccine. Sequenced by immunoSEQ multiplex PCR; TCRdb stores in-frame clones only, minus some. This sample has roughly 120,000 clones, with approximately 90% found just once. Sequencing used peripheral blood, obtained 28 days after the second AZD1222 dose. These receptor sequences come from an adult who received the AZD1222 COVID-19 vaccine. Both conserved end residues are part of each CDR3. A D gene is named only where the DNA matches it firmly.

V gene	D gene	CDR3 protein
TRBV5-1	TRBD1	CASSLPGQGNEQFF
TRBV9	.	CASSVAEGNTIYF
TRBV6-1	.	CASSERQNTGELFF
TRBV10-1	TRBD2	CASSEVAGQRELFF
TRBV28	TRBD1	CASSLEQGGSPLHF
TRBV18	.	CASSPRGDEQFF
TRBV7-2	.	CASSLYGGVGVLFF
TRBV10-3	.	CAIGNEDRSYGYTF
TRBV2	.	CASNSRLGTEAFF
TRBV2	TRBD1	CASSDWGLGQGSNQPQHF
TRBV29-1	.	CSVRSPSYEQYF
TRBV10-3	.	CAISDEGQPQHF
TRBV18	TRBD1	CASSRDSSSYEQYF
TRBV5-1	.	CASSPQADYSYEQYF
TRBV30	.	CAWSEWPVGGYTF
TRBV6-5	TRBD1	CASSRDRDSSYEQYF
TRBV30	.	CAWSLGGGQETQYF
TRBV28	TRBD1	CASIKVFGGQASADTQYF
TRBV2	.	CASSELGNQPQHF
TRBV5-4	.	CASMRPGGTDTQYF
TRBV27	TRBD2	CASSLLAGLVSYEQYF
TRBV29-1	TRBD2	CSVEVTSGRLSNEQFF
TRBV20-1	TRBD1	CSASNGARQGTRANVLTF
TRBV27	TRBD1	CASSQRTGLGEKLFF
TRBV25-1	.	CASSEGGEGRNTEAFF
TRBV27	.	CASSLTRETEAFF
TRBV6-4	TRBD2	CASSPRAGESDTQYF
TRBV5-4	TRBD1	CASSMGQGTGQPQHF
TRBV4-1	.	CASSQDRRGYTF
TRBV11-1	.	CASSLVVLGEQYF
TRBV6-5	.	CASSYSAGLNTEAFF